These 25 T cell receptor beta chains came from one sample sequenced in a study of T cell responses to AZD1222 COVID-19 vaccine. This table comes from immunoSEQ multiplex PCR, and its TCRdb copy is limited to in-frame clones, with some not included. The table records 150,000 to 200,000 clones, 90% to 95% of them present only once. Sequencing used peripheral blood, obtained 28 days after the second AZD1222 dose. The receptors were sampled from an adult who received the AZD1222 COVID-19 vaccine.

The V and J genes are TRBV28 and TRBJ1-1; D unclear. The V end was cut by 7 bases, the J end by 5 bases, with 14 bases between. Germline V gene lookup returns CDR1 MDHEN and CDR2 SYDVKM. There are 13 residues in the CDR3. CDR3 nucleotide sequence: TGTGCCAGCACGTCTTCCCCCCAAACTGAAGCTTTCTTT. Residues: CASTSSPQTEAFF.

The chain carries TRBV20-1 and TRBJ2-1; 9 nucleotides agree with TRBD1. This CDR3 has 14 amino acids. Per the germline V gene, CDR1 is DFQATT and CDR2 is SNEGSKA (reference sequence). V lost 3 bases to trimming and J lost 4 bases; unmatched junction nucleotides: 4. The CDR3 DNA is TGCAGTGCTAGTGCCGGGACAGGGTACAATGAGCAGTTCTTC. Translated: CSASAGTGYNEQFF.

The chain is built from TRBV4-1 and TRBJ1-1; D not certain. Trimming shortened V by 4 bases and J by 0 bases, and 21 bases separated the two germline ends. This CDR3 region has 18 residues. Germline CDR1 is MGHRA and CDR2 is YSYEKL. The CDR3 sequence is CASSPPGFQPRMNTEAFF. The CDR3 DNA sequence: TGCGCCAGCAGCCCCCCGGGCTTCCAACCTCGGATGAACACTGAAGCTTTCTTT.

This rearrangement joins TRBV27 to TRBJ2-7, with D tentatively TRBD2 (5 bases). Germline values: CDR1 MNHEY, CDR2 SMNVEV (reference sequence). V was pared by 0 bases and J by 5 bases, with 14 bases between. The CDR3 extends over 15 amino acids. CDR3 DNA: TGTGCCAGCAGTTTATCGATACGAGGGCGGAACGAGCAGTACTTC. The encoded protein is CASSLSIRGRNEQYF.

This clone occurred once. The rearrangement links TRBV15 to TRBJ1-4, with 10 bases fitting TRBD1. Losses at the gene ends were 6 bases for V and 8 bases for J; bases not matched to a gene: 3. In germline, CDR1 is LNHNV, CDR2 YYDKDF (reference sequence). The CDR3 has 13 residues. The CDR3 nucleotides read TGTGCCACCAGTTGGGACAGGGGAGAAAAACTGTTTTTT. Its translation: CATSWDRGEKLFF.

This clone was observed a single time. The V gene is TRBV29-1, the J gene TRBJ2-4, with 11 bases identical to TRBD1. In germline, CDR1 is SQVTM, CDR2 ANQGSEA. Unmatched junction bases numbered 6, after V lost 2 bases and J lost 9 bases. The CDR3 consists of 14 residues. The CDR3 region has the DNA TGCAGCGTTGAATCCGGGACAGGGGGAGGCATTCAGTACTTC. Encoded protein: CSVESGTGGGIQYF.

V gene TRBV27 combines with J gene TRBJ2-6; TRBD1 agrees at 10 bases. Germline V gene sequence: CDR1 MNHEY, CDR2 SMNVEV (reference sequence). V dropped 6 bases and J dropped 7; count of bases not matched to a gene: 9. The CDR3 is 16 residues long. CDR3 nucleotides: TGTGCCAGCAGATTCATGGGACAGGGGACTGCCAACGTCCTGACTTTC. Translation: CASRFMGQGTANVLTF.

CDR3 DNA: TGTGCCAGCAAGAAATCTAGCAGCTCCTACGAGCAGTACTTC. Translation gives CASKKSSSSYEQYF. V gene TRBV2 combines with J gene TRBJ2-7; tentatively, D is TRBD2 (5 bases). Germline V gene lookup returns CDR1 SNHLY and CDR2 FYNNEI. The CDR3 is made up of 14 amino acids. Trimming stripped 7 bases from V and 0 bases from J, with 13 bases between.

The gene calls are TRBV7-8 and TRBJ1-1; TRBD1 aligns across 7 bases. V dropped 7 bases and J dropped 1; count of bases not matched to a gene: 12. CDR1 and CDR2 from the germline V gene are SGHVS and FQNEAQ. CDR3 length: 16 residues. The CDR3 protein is CASTLQGSQTNTEAFF. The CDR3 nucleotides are TGTGCCAGCACGTTACAGGGGAGCCAGACGAACACTGAAGCTTTCTTT.

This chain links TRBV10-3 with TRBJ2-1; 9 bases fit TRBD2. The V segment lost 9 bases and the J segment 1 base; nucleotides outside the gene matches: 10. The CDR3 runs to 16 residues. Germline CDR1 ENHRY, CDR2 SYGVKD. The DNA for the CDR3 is TGTGCCATTCACCGAGGGCGGGAGGGGTCCTACAATGAGCAGTTCTTC. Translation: CAIHRGREGSYNEQFF.

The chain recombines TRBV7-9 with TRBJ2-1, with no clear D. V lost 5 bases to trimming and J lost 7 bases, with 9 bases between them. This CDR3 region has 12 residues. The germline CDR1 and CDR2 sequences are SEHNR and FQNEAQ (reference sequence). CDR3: CASSPRVNEQFF. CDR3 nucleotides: TGTGCCAGCAGCCCCCGAGTGAATGAGCAGTTCTTC.

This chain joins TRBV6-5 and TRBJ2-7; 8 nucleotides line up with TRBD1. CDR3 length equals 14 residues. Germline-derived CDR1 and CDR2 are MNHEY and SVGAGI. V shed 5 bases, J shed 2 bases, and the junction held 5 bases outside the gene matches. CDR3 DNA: TGTGCCAGCAGTCCGCGACAGGGGACCTACGAGCAGTACTTC. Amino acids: CASSPRQGTYEQYF.

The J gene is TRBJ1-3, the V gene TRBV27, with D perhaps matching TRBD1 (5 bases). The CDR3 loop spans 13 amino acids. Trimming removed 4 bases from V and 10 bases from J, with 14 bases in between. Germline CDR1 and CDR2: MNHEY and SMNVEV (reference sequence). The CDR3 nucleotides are TGTGCCAGCAGTTCCGAAGGGCGGGGGACCATATATTTT. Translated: CASSSEGRGTIYF.

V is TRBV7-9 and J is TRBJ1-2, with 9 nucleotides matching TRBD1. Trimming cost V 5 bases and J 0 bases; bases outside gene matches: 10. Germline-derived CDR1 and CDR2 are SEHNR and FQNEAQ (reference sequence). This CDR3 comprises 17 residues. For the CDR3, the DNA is TGTGCCAGCAGCGGAGTGGGACAGGGTTCAGCTAACTATGGCTACACCTTC. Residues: CASSGVGQGSANYGYTF.

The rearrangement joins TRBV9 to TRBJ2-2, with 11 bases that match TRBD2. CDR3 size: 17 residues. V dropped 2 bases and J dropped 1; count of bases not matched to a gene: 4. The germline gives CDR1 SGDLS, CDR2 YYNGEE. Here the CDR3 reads CASSVVGTSGNTGELFF. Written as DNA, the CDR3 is TGTGCCAGCAGCGTCGTGGGGACTAGCGGGAACACCGGGGAGCTGTTTTTT.

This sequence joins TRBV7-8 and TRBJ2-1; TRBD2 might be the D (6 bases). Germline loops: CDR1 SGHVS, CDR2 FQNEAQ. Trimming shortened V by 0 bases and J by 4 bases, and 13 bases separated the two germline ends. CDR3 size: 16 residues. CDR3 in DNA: TGTGCCAGCAGCTTAGCGGGACTCCACGTGTACAATGAGCAGTTCTTC. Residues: CASSLAGLHVYNEQFF. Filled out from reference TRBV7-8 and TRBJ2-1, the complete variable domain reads GAGVSQSPRYKVAKRGQDVALRCDPISGHVSLFWYQQALGQGPEFLTYFQNEAQLDKSGLPSDRFFAERPEGSVSTLKIQRTQQEDSAVYLCASSLAGLHVYNEQFFGPGTRLTVL.

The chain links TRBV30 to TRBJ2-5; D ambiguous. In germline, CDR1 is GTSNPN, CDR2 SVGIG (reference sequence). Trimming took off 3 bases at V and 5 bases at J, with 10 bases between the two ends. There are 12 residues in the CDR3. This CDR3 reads CAWRIGWETQYF. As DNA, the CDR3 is TGTGCCTGGAGGATTGGGTGGGAGACCCAGTACTTC.

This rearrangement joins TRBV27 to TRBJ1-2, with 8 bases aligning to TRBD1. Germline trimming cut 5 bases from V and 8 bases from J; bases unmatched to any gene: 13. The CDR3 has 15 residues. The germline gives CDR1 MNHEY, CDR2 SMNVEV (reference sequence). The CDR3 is CASSPLDREAEGYTF. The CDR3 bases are TGTGCCAGCAGTCCGTTGGACAGGGAAGCGGAGGGCTACACCTTC.

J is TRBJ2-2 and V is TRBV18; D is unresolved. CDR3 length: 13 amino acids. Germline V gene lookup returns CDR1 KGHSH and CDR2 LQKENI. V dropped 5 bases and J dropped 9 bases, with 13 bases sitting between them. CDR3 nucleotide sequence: TGTGCCAGCTCAGGGCCCAACGGCAGGGAGCTGTTTTTT. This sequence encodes CASSGPNGRELFF.

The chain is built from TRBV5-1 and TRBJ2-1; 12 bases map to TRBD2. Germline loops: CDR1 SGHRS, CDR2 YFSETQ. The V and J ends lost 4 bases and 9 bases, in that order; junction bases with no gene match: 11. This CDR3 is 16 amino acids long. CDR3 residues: CASSHERLAGASEQFF. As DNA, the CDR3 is TGCGCCAGCAGCCACGAACGACTAGCGGGAGCCAGTGAGCAGTTCTTC.

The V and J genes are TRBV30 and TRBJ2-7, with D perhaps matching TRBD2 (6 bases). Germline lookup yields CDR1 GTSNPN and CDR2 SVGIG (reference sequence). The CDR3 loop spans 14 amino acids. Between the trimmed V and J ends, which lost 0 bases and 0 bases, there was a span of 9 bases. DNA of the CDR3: TGTGCCTGGAGTGTGGGGGGTATCTCCTACGAGCAGTACTTC. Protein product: CAWSVGGISYEQYF.

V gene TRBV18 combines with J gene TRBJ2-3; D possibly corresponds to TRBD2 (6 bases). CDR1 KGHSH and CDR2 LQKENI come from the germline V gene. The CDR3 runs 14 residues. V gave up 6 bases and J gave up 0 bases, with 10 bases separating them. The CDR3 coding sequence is TGTGCCAGCTCCGGGGGATGGAGCACAGATACGCAGTATTTT. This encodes CASSGGWSTDTQYF.

The CDR3 spells CASSPAPGSNQPQHF. CDR3 DNA sequence: TGTGCCAGCAGCCCAGCCCCAGGGAGCAATCAGCCCCAGCATTTT. The V gene is TRBV28, the J gene TRBJ1-5; possible D gene TRBD1, 5 bases. The germline V and J ends were trimmed by 6 bases and 1 base, with 13 bases remaining between them. The germline gives CDR1 MDHEN, CDR2 SYDVKM. The CDR3 totals 15 residues. The whole variable domain, filled in from reference TRBV28 and TRBJ1-5, reads DVKVTQSSRYLVKRTGEKVFLECVQDMDHENMFWYRQDPGLGLRLIYFSYDVKMKEKGDIPEGYSVSREKKERFSLILESASTNQTSMYLCASSPAPGSNQPQHFGDGTRLSIL.

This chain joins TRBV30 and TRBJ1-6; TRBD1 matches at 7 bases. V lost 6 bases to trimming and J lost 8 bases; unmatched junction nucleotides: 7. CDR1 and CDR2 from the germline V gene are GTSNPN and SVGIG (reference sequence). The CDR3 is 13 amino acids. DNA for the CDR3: TGTGCCTGTAAGACAGGGAGTTATTCACCCCTCCACTTT. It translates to CACKTGSYSPLHF.

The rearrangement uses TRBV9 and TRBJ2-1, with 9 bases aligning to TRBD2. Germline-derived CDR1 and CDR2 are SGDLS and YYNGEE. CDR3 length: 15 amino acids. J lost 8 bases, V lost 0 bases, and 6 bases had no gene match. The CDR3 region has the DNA TGTGCCAGCAGCGTAGGCCCGGGCGGGAGGGATGAGCAGTTCTTC. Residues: CASSVGPGGRDEQFF.